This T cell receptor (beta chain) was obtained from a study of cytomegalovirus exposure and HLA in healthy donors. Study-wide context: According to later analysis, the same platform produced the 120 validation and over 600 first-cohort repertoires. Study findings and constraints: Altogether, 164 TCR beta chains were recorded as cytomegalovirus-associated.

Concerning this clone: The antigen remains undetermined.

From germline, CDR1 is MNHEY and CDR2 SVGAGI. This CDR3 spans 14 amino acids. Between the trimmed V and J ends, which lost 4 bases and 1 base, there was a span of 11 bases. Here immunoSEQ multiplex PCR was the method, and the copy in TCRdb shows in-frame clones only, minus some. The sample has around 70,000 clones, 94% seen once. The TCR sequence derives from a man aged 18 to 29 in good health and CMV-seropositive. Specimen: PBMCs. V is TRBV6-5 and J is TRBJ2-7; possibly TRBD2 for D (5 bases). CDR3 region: CASSSPRGSYEQYF. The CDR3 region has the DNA TGTGCCAGCAGTTCCCCCCGAGGGTCCTACGAGCAGTACTTC.